In this sample, the clone carrying this TCR beta chain turned up a few times. The antigen is undetermined. Profiling relied on immunoSEQ multiplex PCR, and the TCRdb table lists in-frame clones only, not all of them. This sample has about 100,000 clones, with around 83% found just once. The data originate from a study of T cell clones after liver transplantation. V dropped 4 bases and J dropped 10; count of bases not matched to a gene: 6. The CDR3 contains 14 residues. Germline V gene lookup returns CDR1 SGHKS and CDR2 YYEKEE (reference sequence). Notes on the study in general: Graft donor-reactive T cells possibly entered the graft instead of undergoing deletion.

The source is a human donor who received a liver transplant. The chain combines TRBV5-5 with TRBJ1-6; 9 nucleotides match TRBD1. Specimen: CD4+ T cells from blood, collected before liver transplant. The CDR3, as DNA: TGTGCCAGCAGCACGGGACAGGGAGGCTCACCCCTCCACTTT. It yields the protein CASSTGQGGSPLHF. Using reference TRBV5-5 and TRBJ1-6 for the parts outside the CDR3, the full variable domain is DAGVTQSPTHLIKTRGQQVTLRCSPISGHKSVSWYQQVLGQGPQFIFQYYEKEERGRGNFPDRFSARQFPNYSSELNVNALLLGDSALYLCASSTGQGGSPLHFGNGTRLTVT.